This is a list of T cell receptor beta chains from one sample in a study of blood T cells in healthy people across ages. One entry per CDR3 protein results from TCRdb running MiXCR on the 5' RACE reads. This sample has around 750,000 distinct CDR3 sequences; 40% to 65% occur once, and the top ten carry about 42%. The specimen was blood. These receptor sequences come from an elderly man in good health. Both conserved end residues are part of each CDR3. Fields, in order: clone size, J gene, V gene, D gene, CDR3 protein, CDR3 DNA. D genes are given only for firm matches. The size entry is marked missing in some rows and otherwise reads once, few, many or a size class.

size: many
J: TRBJ2-3
V: TRBV5-1
D: .
CDR3: CASSPEAGTSRLRRDRYAYF
DNA: TGCGCCAGCAGCCCAGAGGCCGGGACATCTCGACTCAGGAGGGACAGATACGCGTATTTT

size: .
J: TRBJ2-7
V: TRBV28
D: .
CDR3: CASSLWGAGGYEQYF
DNA: TGTGCCAGCAGTTTATGGGGGGCAGGGGGGTACGAGCAGTACTTC

size: .
J: TRBJ2-7
V: TRBV7-2
D: .
CDR3: CASSLGVRVVEQYF
DNA: TGTGCCAGCAGCTTAGGGGTTAGGGTGGTTGAGCAGTACTTC

size: .
J: TRBJ2-7
V: TRBV20-1
D: .
CDR3: CSSSGFASYEQYF
DNA: TGCAGTTCCAGTGGGTTTGCCTCCTACGAGCAGTACTTC

size: .
J: TRBJ1-1
V: TRBV9
D: .
CDR3: CASSVATGFTEAFF
DNA: TGTGCCAGCAGCGTAGCTACGGGGTTCACTGAAGCTTTCTTT

size: few
J: TRBJ2-7
V: TRBV29-1
D: .
CDR3: CSVVGLLEEQYF
DNA: TGCAGCGTTGTAGGACTCCTTGAGGAGCAGTACTTC

size: once
J: TRBJ2-7
V: TRBV7-8
D: TRBD2
CDR3: CASSLGTSGRTRRGYF
DNA: TGTGCCAGCAGCTTAGGGACTAGCGGGAGGACCCGACGGGGGTACTTC

size: once
J: TRBJ2-2
V: TRBV20-1
D: TRBD2
CDR3: CSARLSGGRSGELFF
DNA: TGCAGTGCCAGGCTTAGTGGCGGGAGATCCGGGGAGCTGTTTTTT

size: few
J: TRBJ2-6
V: TRBV6-2/TRBV6-3
D: .
CDR3: CASSDRSGANVLTF
DNA: TGTGCCAGCAGCGACAGATCTGGGGCCAACGTCCTGACTTTC

size: few
J: TRBJ2-7
V: TRBV28
D: .
CDR3: CASSIPGSAYEQYF
DNA: TGTGCCAGCAGTATACCCGGGTCCGCCTACGAGCAGTACTTC

size: .
J: TRBJ2-7
V: TRBV27
D: .
CDR3: CASSQYRTPLRYEQYF
DNA: TGTGCCAGCAGTCAATATCGGACCCCCCTGCGCTACGAGCAGTACTTC

size: few
J: TRBJ2-2
V: TRBV20-1
D: .
CDR3: CSARDAGTGELFF
DNA: TGCAGTGCTAGAGATGCGGGGACCGGGGAGCTGTTTTTT

size: .
J: TRBJ2-5
V: TRBV20-1
D: .
CDR3: CSARDPGETQYF
DNA: TGCAGTGCTAGAGATCCCGGGGAGACCCAGTACTTC

size: once
J: TRBJ2-5
V: TRBV2
D: TRBD1
CDR3: CASSGPRTGQETQYF
DNA: TGTGCCAGCAGTGGGCCCCGGACAGGGCAAGAGACCCAGTACTTC

size: .
J: TRBJ2-7
V: TRBV7-2
D: .
CDR3: CASSFLTALSYVQYF
DNA: TGTGCCAGCAGCTTCCTGACGGCCCTCTCCTACGTGCAGTACTTC

size: .
J: TRBJ2-3
V: TRBV5-1
D: TRBD2
CDR3: CASSLGTSGTSTDTQYF
DNA: TGCGCCAGCAGCCTTGGGACTAGCGGGACTAGCACAGATACGCAGTATTTT

size: .
J: TRBJ2-7
V: TRBV4-1
D: .
CDR3: CASSQDSGYSYEQYF
DNA: TGCGCCAGCAGCCAAGATAGCGGTTACTCCTACGAGCAGTACTTC

size: .
J: TRBJ2-1
V: TRBV29-1
D: .
CDR3: CSTSQFGDEQFF
DNA: TGCAGCACCTCACAGTTCGGGGATGAGCAGTTCTTC

size: .
J: TRBJ2-1
V: TRBV5-1
D: .
CDR3: CASSAPSPLDEQFF
DNA: TGCGCCAGCAGCGCCCCGTCCCCTTTGGATGAGCAGTTCTTC

size: .
J: TRBJ1-4
V: TRBV3-1
D: TRBD1
CDR3: CASSHGDRARAQKLFF
DNA: TGTGCCAGCAGCCATGGGGACAGGGCAAGGGCCCAGAAACTGTTTTTT

size: few
J: TRBJ2-3
V: TRBV20-1
D: .
CDR3: CSARDEGSTDTQYF
DNA: TGCAGTGCTAGAGATGAGGGAAGCACAGATACGCAGTATTTT

size: .
J: TRBJ2-4
V: TRBV11-1
D: .
CDR3: CASSLGGLTLGEQYF
DNA: TGTGCCAGCAGCTTAGGGGGCCTCACCCTGGGGGAGCAGTACTTC

size: few
J: TRBJ2-7
V: TRBV27
D: TRBD1
CDR3: CASSWEWTGKGYEQYF
DNA: TGTGCCAGCAGTTGGGAATGGACAGGGAAAGGCTACGAGCAGTACTTC

size: few
J: TRBJ2-7
V: TRBV7-9
D: .
CDR3: CASSPTAGPLSYEQYF
DNA: TGTGCCAGCAGCCCCACGGCCGGGCCCCTCTCCTACGAGCAGTACTTC

size: .
J: TRBJ2-3
V: TRBV5-6
D: TRBD2
CDR3: CAGSLVVAGVHRYAYF
DNA: TGTGCCGGCAGTCTGGTGGTAGCGGGAGTGCACAGATACGCGTATTTT

size: .
J: TRBJ2-5
V: TRBV3-1
D: .
CDR3: CASSQEGGHETQYF
DNA: TGTGCCAGCAGCCAAGAAGGGGGGCACGAGACCCAGTACTTC

size: few
J: TRBJ1-3
V: TRBV7-2
D: .
CDR3: CASTPAGGSGNTIYF
DNA: TGTGCCAGCACCCCGGCCGGGGGCTCTGGAAACACCATATATTTT

size: few
J: TRBJ2-3
V: TRBV27
D: TRBD2
CDR3: CASSLRTSGDTQYF
DNA: TGTGCCAGCAGTTTAAGGACTAGCGGGGATACGCAGTATTTT

size: few
J: TRBJ1-5
V: TRBV25-1
D: .
CDR3: CASSAPTISNQPQHF
DNA: TGTGCCAGCAGTGCCCCGACAATTAGCAATCAGCCCCAGCATTTT

size: .
J: TRBJ2-7
V: TRBV5-1
D: TRBD1
CDR3: CASRDREAEQYF
DNA: TGCGCCAGCCGGGACAGGGAGGCCGAGCAGTACTTC

size: few
J: TRBJ2-7
V: TRBV18
D: .
CDR3: CASSPITQRGEQYF
DNA: TGTGCCAGCTCACCAATAACACAACGTGGGGAGCAGTACTTC

size: many
J: TRBJ2-1
V: TRBV7-8
D: .
CDR3: CASSLDNERAYYNEQFF
DNA: TGTGCCAGCAGCTTAGATAACGAGCGGGCCTACTACAATGAGCAGTTCTTC

size: .
J: TRBJ2-3
V: TRBV24-1
D: .
CDR3: CATSDGGLPLADTQYF
DNA: TGTGCCACCAGTGATGGAGGGCTTCCCCTTGCAGATACGCAGTATTTT

size: .
J: TRBJ2-1
V: TRBV6-1
D: TRBD2
CDR3: CASSQGLVETQFF
DNA: TGTGCCAGCAGCCAGGGACTAGTGGAGACCCAGTTCTTC

size: .
J: TRBJ1-1
V: TRBV29-1
D: .
CDR3: CSAPRRAGLDTEAFF
DNA: TGCAGCGCCCCTCGTCGCGCAGGGTTGGACACTGAAGCTTTCTTT

size: .
J: TRBJ1-1
V: TRBV27
D: TRBD1
CDR3: CASRRQGATEAFF
DNA: TGTGCCAGCAGGAGACAGGGGGCTACTGAAGCTTTCTTT

size: .
J: TRBJ2-7
V: TRBV3-1
D: .
CDR3: CASNRGVSYEQYF
DNA: TGTGCCAGCAACCGGGGTGTCAGCTACGAGCAGTACTTC

size: .
J: TRBJ2-7
V: TRBV11-2
D: TRBD2
CDR3: CASSLRLAGHNEQYF
DNA: TGTGCCAGCAGCCTAAGACTAGCGGGCCACAATGAGCAGTACTTC

size: .
J: TRBJ2-1
V: TRBV4-2
D: .
CDR3: CASSQDRAREYNEQFF
DNA: TGTGCCAGCAGCCAAGATAGGGCTAGAGAATACAATGAGCAGTTCTTC

size: few
J: TRBJ2-7
V: TRBV12-3/TRBV12-4
D: .
CDR3: CASSLIRGEQYF
DNA: TGTGCCAGCAGTTTAATCCGGGGCGAGCAGTACTTC

size: many
J: TRBJ2-1
V: TRBV11-1
D: TRBD2
CDR3: CASSLDGRGIEQFF
DNA: TGTGCCAGCAGCTTGGACGGGAGGGGGATTGAGCAGTTCTTC

size: .
J: TRBJ1-2
V: TRBV7-2
D: .
CDR3: CASSLNPGGATYGYTF
DNA: TGTGCCAGCAGCTTAAACCCCGGCGGGGCGACCTATGGCTACACCTTC

size: many
J: TRBJ1-2
V: TRBV29-1
D: .
CDR3: CSVGGDPAYGYTF
DNA: TGCAGCGTTGGGGGAGACCCGGCCTATGGCTACACCTTC

size: .
J: TRBJ2-5
V: TRBV28
D: TRBD1
CDR3: CASSFSGQGREETQYF
DNA: TGTGCCAGCAGTTTCAGCGGACAGGGACGTGAAGAGACCCAGTACTTC

size: .
J: TRBJ2-5
V: TRBV25-1
D: .
CDR3: CASSEVKGDPGTQYF
DNA: TGTGCCAGCAGTGAAGTCAAGGGGGACCCAGGGACCCAGTACTTC

size: .
J: TRBJ1-1
V: TRBV11-1
D: .
CDR3: CASSWGPFPEAFF
DNA: TGTGCCAGCAGCTGGGGTCCCTTCCCTGAAGCTTTCTTT

size: once
J: TRBJ1-2
V: TRBV3-1
D: .
CDR3: CASSLAGNNYGYTF
DNA: TGTGCCAGCAGCCTTGCAGGGAATAACTATGGCTACACCTTC

size: .
J: TRBJ2-3
V: TRBV28
D: .
CDR3: CASSPQSVADTQYF
DNA: TGTGCCAGCAGTCCTCAATCAGTGGCAGATACGCAGTATTTT